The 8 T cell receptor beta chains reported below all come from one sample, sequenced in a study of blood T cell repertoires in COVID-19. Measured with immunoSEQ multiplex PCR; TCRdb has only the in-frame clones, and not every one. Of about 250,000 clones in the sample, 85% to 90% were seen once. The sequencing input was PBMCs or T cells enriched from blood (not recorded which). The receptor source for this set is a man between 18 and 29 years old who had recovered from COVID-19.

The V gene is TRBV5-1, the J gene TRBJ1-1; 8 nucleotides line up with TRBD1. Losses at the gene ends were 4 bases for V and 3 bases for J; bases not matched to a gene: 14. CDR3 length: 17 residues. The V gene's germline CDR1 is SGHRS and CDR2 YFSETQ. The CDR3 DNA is TGCGCCAGCAGCCTTGGACAGGGATTTGGTTTTGACACTGAAGCTTTCTTT. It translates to CASSLGQGFGFDTEAFF.

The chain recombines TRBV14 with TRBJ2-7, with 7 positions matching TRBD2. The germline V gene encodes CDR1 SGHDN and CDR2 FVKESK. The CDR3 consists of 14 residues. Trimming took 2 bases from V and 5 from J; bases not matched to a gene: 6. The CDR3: CASSQRTRLDEQYF. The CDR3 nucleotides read TGTGCCAGCAGCCAAAGGACTAGGCTCGACGAGCAGTACTTC. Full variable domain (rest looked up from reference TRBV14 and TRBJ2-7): EAGVTQFPSHSVIEKGQTVTLRCDPISGHDNLYWYRRVMGKEIKFLLHFVKESKQDESGMPNNRFLAERTGGTYSTLKVQPAELEDSGVYFCASSQRTRLDEQYFGPGTRLTVT.

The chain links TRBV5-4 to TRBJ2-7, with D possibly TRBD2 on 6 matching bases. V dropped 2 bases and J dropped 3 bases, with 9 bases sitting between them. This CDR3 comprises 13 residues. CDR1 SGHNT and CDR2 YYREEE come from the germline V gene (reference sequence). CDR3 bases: TGTGCCAGCAGCTTTTTGGGGGGCTACGAGCAGTACTTC. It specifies CASSFLGGYEQYF. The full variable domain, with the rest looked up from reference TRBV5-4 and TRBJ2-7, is ETGVTQSPTHLIKTRGQQVTLRCSSQSGHNTVSWYQQALGQGPQFIFQYYREEENGRGNFPPRFSGLQFPNYSSELNVNALELDDSALYLCASSFLGGYEQYFGPGTRLTVT.

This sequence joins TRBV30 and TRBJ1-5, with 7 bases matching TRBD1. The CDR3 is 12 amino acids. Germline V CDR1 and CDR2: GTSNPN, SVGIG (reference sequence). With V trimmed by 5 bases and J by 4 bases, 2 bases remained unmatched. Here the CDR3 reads CAWGTANQPQHF. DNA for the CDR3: TGTGCCTGGGGGACAGCGAATCAGCCCCAGCATTTT.

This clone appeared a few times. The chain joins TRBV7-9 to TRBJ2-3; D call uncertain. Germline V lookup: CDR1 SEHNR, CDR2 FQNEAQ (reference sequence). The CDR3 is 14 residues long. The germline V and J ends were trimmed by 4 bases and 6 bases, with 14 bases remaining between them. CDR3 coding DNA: TGTGCCAGCAGCTCTCTCGGGTTTGGCGATACGCAGTATTTT. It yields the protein CASSSLGFGDTQYF.

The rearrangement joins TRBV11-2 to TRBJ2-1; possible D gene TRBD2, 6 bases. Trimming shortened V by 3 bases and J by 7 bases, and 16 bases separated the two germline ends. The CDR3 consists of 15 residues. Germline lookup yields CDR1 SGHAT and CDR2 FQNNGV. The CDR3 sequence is CASSLARTIINEQFF. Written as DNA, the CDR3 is TGTGCCAGCAGCTTGGCGAGGACTATAATAAATGAGCAGTTCTTC.

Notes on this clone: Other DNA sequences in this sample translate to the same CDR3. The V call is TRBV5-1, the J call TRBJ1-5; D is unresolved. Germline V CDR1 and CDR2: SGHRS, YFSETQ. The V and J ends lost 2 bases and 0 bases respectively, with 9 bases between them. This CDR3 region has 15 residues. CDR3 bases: TGCGCCAGCAGCTTAGAGGGTAATAGCAATCAGCCCCAGCATTTT. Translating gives CASSLEGNSNQPQHF.

The CDR3 sequence is CASSLVAGTGTSFSYEQYF. The CDR3 DNA is TGTGCCAGCAGCTTAGTAGCAGGAACCGGGACTAGTTTTTCCTACGAGCAGTACTTC. The chain joins TRBV7-2 to TRBJ2-7; 8 positions agree with TRBD2. With V trimmed by 1 base and J by 1 base, 15 bases remained unmatched. Germline CDR1 SGHTA, CDR2 FQGNSA. This CDR3 has 19 residues.